The 6 T cell receptor beta chains below all came from one sample that was sequenced in a study of CD8+ T cells in alopecia areata. Indicated treatment: oral pan-JAK inhibitor, 5-10 mg twice daily. Following extraction, RNA underwent reverse transcription to cDNA, which served as the sequencing template. The table came from immunoSEQ multiplex PCR; TCRdb's copy has only in-frame clones and leaves some out. The data contain approximately 200,000 clones, approximately 45% of them singletons. Sequencing was performed on CD4+ T cells sorted from blood, taken around week 37, from a patient treated with tofacitinib. All receptors derive from a human donor with alopecia areata.

There are a few counts of this clone. The chain recombines TRBV7-2 with TRBJ2-2; 7 bases align to TRBD1. CDR1 and CDR2 (germline): SGHTA, FQGNSA. V gave up 6 bases and J gave up 2 bases; unmatched junction bases: 6. This CDR3 spans 15 amino acids. CDR3 nucleotides: TGTGCCAGCAGTAGACAGGGATCCAACACCGGGGAGCTGTTTTTT. This codes for CASSRQGSNTGELFF.

The chain joins TRBV5-8 to TRBJ2-5; D may be TRBD2 (6 bases). The CDR3 contains 13 residues. Germline V gene sequence: CDR1 SGHTS, CDR2 YDEGEE. With 1 base removed from V and 5 bases from J, the gap between germline ends came to 9 bases. The CDR3 loop is CASSLRRGETQYF. The CDR3 DNA follows: TGTGCCAGCAGCTTGCGGAGGGGTGAGACCCAGTACTTC.

CDR3 coding DNA: TGCGCCAGCAGCCCAGACAGTTTTAGCAATCAGCCCCAGCATTTT. It encodes CASSPDSFSNQPQHF. The chain is built from TRBV5-1 and TRBJ1-5; D may be TRBD1 (5 bases). Germline loops: CDR1 SGHRS, CDR2 YFSETQ. V was cut by 4 bases and J by 0 bases, with 11 bases left in between. The CDR3 is made up of 15 amino acids.

The V call is TRBV7-2, the J call TRBJ2-4, with D unresolved. V dropped 5 bases and J dropped 0 bases, with 14 bases sitting between them. Germline V CDR1 and CDR2: SGHTA, FQGNSA. The CDR3 has 16 residues. The CDR3 loop is CASSEQRGLAKNIQYF. Written as DNA, the CDR3 is TGTGCCAGCAGCGAACAGAGAGGCCTAGCCAAAAACATTCAGTACTTC.

The chain links TRBV4-1 to TRBJ2-7; TRBD2 matches 14 bases. The CDR3 length is 18 residues. V gave up 1 base and J gave up 4 bases; unmatched junction bases: 9. Germline loops: CDR1 MGHRA, CDR2 YSYEKL. The CDR3 sequence is CASSQAPPTSGRAYEQYF. The CDR3 DNA reads TGCGCCAGCAGCCAAGCCCCCCCGACTAGCGGGAGGGCGTACGAGCAGTACTTC.

The V and J genes are TRBV19 and TRBJ2-7; D possibly corresponds to TRBD2 (6 bases). There are 14 residues in the CDR3. Between the trimmed V and J ends, which lost 4 bases and 0 bases, there was a span of 10 bases. In germline, CDR1 is LNHDA, CDR2 SQIVND (reference sequence). CDR3 residues: CASSTRGLSYEQYF. DNA of the CDR3: TGTGCCAGTAGTACGCGGGGCCTCTCCTACGAGCAGTACTTC.